The 15 T cell receptor beta chains listed next were all sequenced from one sample in a study of control samples from healthy donors and cancer patients. Sequencing used immunoSEQ multiplex PCR; TCRdb keeps in-frame clones, though not all of them. The sample has roughly 200,000 clones, roughly 94% seen once. The sequencing sample was made of blood. The receptors shown here come from a man aged 45-65 years in good health.

The chain employs TRBV18 and TRBJ1-1, with D perhaps matching TRBD1 (6 bases). CDR1 is KGHSH and CDR2 is LQKENI in the germline V gene. Trimming left V 8 bases short and J 0 bases short, with 13 bases between. The CDR3 is made up of 14 amino acids. CDR3 sequence (DNA): TGTGCCAGCCCGAAGGGACAAGTGAACACTGAAGCTTTCTTT. Encoded protein: CASPKGQVNTEAFF. The complete variable domain, with remaining parts taken from reference TRBV18 and TRBJ1-1, reads NAGVMQNPRHLVRRRGQEARLRCSPMKGHSHVYWYRQLPEEGLKFMVYLQKENIIDESGMPKERFSAEFPKEGPSILRIQQVVRGDSAAYFCASPKGQVNTEAFFGQGTRLTVV.

The chain carries TRBV27 and TRBJ1-6; maybe TRBD1 (5 bases). Germline loops: CDR1 MNHEY, CDR2 SMNVEV (reference sequence). V was shortened by 8 bases and J by 7 bases, with 18 bases between the two germline ends. This CDR3 region has 15 residues. The CDR3: CASSYSGGANSPLHF. The CDR3 DNA sequence: TGTGCCAGCTCATACAGCGGGGGAGCGAATTCACCCCTCCACTTT.

The chain carries TRBV20-1 and TRBJ1-1, with no clear D. The CDR3 is 11 residues long. Per the germline V gene, CDR1 is DFQATT and CDR2 is SNEGSKA (reference sequence). V shed 7 bases and J shed 1 base, with 7 bases lying between them. The CDR3 DNA is TGCAGTGGGAGTCAGAACACTGAAGCTTTCTTT. It translates to CSGSQNTEAFF.

The chain uses TRBV9 and TRBJ2-7, with 11 nucleotides matching TRBD2. CDR1 is SGDLS and CDR2 is YYNGEE in the germline V gene. The CDR3 has 15 residues. J gave up 2 bases and V 2 bases, and 3 bases lay outside the gene matches. The CDR3 nucleotides read TGTGCCAGCAGCGTTAGCGGGGGGGCCCCCTACGAGCAGTACTTC. Amino acid sequence: CASSVSGGAPYEQYF.

The chain couples TRBV5-1 to TRBJ2-2, with 9 bases aligning to TRBD1. The CDR3 has 16 residues. Germline assignment: CDR1 SGHRS and CDR2 YFSETQ. With V trimmed by 1 base and J by 5 bases, 6 bases remained unmatched. Here the CDR3 reads CASSLPGTGRTGELFF. The CDR3 nucleotides read TGCGCCAGCAGCTTGCCCGGGACAGGGCGAACCGGGGAGCTGTTTTTT. The full variable domain, its missing parts supplied by reference TRBV5-1 and TRBJ2-2, is KAGVTQTPRYLIKTRGQQVTLSCSPISGHRSVSWYQQTPGQGLQFLFEYFSETQRNKGNFPGRFSGRQFSNSRSEMNVSTLELGDSALYLCASSLPGTGRTGELFFGEGSRLTVL.

This chain joins TRBV30 and TRBJ2-6, with a tentative D call TRBD1 (7 bases). This CDR3 comprises 18 residues. Between the trimmed V and J ends, which lost 7 bases and 2 bases, there was a span of 24 bases. Germline loops: CDR1 GTSNPN, CDR2 SVGIG (reference sequence). CDR3 in DNA: TGTGCCTCCCTGACAGGGACTGATGGGCTGGCTGGGGCCAACGTCCTGACTTTC. Its translation is CASLTGTDGLAGANVLTF.

This clone was recorded once. The chain has TRBV3-1 (or the pseudogene TRBV3-2) and TRBJ2-7, with a possible D match to TRBD2 (6 bases). The CDR3 totals 12 residues. Germline V gives CDR1 LGHDT, CDR2 YNNKEL (reference sequence). V lost 8 bases, J lost 2 bases, and 10 bases lay in between. The CDR3 DNA is TGTGCCAGCGGCTCGGGAGCCTACGAGCAGTACTTC. This gives the protein CASGSGAYEQYF.

This chain uses TRBV6-5 with TRBJ2-7; D is undetermined. Trimming left V 2 bases short and J 4 bases short, with 12 bases between. The length of the CDR3 is 14 residues. CDR1 and CDR2 from the germline V gene are MNHEY and SVGAGI. This chain's CDR3 is CASSYAPGVYEQYV. The CDR3 region has the DNA TGTGCCAGCAGTTACGCCCCTGGAGTATACGAGCAGTACGTC.

V gene TRBV7-3 combines with J gene TRBJ2-2, with 12 nucleotides matching TRBD2. This CDR3 is 16 amino acids long. CDR1 is SGHTA, CDR2 FQGTGA, per germline. V lost 4 bases and J lost 6; bases outside the gene matches: 6. The CDR3 spells CASSSSRTSGAGELFF. The DNA for the CDR3 is TGTGCCAGCAGCTCCTCCCGGACTAGCGGGGCCGGGGAGCTGTTTTTT.

The DNA for the CDR3 is TGTGCCAGCAGCGTAGGGGGTGAGACCCAGTACTTC. As protein: CASSVGGETQYF. V and J are TRBV9 and TRBJ2-5; D call uncertain. V shed 0 bases and J shed 5 bases, with 5 bases lying between them. The CDR3 contains 12 residues. Germline V gives CDR1 SGDLS, CDR2 YYNGEE.

The chain recombines TRBV7-2 with TRBJ2-1; D is unresolved. The CDR3 is 14 amino acids. CDR1 is SGHTA, CDR2 FQGNSA, per germline. V was trimmed by 0 bases and J by 5 bases, leaving 8 bases between them. For the CDR3, the DNA is TGTGCCAGCAGCTTAGCGTCGTATGACAATGAGCAGTTCTTC. Protein: CASSLASYDNEQFF.

The gene calls are TRBV9 and TRBJ2-1; D not certain. Trimming left V 3 bases short and J 8 bases short, with 6 bases between. CDR3 size: 11 residues. Germline V gives CDR1 SGDLS, CDR2 YYNGEE. The CDR3 reads CASSAVDEQFF. The CDR3 coding sequence is TGTGCCAGCAGCGCTGTCGATGAGCAGTTCTTC.

This rearrangement joins TRBV19 to TRBJ2-2, with TRBD1 matching 12 bases. The V segment lost 3 bases and the J segment 7 bases; nucleotides outside the gene matches: 3. There are 15 residues in the CDR3. Per germline, CDR1 LNHDA and CDR2 SQIVND (reference sequence). This CDR3 is CASSIGTGGGGELFF. Here the CDR3 DNA reads TGTGCCAGTAGTATTGGGACAGGGGGCGGCGGGGAGCTGTTTTTT.

This chain joins TRBV29-1 and TRBJ1-2; D is perhaps TRBD1 (6 bases). The length of the CDR3 is 12 residues. Trimming cost V 4 bases and J 8 bases, with 14 bases left between them. Germline V gene sequence: CDR1 SQVTM, CDR2 ANQGSEA. CDR3 residues: CSVGEGVAGYTF. For the CDR3, the DNA is TGCAGCGTTGGTGAGGGGGTCGCCGGCTACACCTTC.

In this sample, this clone turned up once. V usage is TRBV29-1 and J usage is TRBJ2-4; possible D gene TRBD1, 5 bases. V gave up 7 bases and J gave up 8 bases, with 15 bases separating them. CDR1 and CDR2 (germline): SQVTM, ANQGSEA. CDR3 length: 12 amino acids. The CDR3 reads CSGKGPEDIQYF. As DNA, the CDR3 is TGCAGCGGTAAGGGGCCAGAAGACATTCAGTACTTC.